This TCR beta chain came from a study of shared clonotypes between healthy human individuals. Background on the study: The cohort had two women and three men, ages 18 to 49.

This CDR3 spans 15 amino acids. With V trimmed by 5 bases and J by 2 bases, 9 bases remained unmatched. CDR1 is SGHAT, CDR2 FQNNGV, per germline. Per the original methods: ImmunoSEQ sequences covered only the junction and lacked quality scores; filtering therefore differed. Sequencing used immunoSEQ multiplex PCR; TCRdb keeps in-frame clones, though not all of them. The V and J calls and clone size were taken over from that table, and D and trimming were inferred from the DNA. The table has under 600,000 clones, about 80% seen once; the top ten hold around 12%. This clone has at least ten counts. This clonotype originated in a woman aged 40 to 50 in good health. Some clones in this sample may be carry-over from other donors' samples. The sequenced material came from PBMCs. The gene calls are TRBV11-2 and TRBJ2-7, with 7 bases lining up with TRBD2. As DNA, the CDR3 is TGTGCCAGCAGCCCCCGGGCGGGAGTGACCTACGAGCAGTACTTC. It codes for CASSPRAGVTYEQYF.